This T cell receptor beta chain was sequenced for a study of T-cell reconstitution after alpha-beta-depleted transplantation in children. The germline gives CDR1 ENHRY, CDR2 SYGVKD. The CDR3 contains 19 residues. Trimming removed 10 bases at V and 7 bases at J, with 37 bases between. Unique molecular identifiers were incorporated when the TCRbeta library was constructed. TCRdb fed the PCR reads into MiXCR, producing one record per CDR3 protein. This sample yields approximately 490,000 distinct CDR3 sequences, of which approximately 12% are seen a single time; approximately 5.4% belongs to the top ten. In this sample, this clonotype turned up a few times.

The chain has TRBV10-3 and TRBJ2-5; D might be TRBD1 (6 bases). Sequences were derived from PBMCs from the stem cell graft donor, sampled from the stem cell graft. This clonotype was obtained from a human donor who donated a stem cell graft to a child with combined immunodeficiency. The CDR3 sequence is CATKGQIEGSARVGATQYF. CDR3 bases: TGTGCCACCAAAGGACAGATAGAAGGGTCGGCCAGGGTAGGGGCGACCCAGTACTTC.